Each of the 13 T cell receptor beta chains below was sequenced from the same sample in a study of pediatric ulcerative colitis. The data were produced by immunoSEQ multiplex PCR, yet TCRdb's version contains in-frame clones alone and is incomplete. Among 40,000 to 55,000 clones, around 76% were seen once, and the ten largest hold around 3.8%. During colonoscopy, one to two rectal pinch biopsies were collected. Sequenced sample: gut tissue. Receptors were obtained from a girl between 5 and 17 years old with moderate ulcerative colitis.

V and J are TRBV15 and TRBJ2-6, with D perhaps TRBD1 (6 bases). V lost 0 bases, J lost 0 bases, and 9 bases lay in between. Germline CDR1 reads LNHNV; CDR2 reads YYDKDF (reference sequence). The CDR3 consists of 17 residues. CDR3 region: CATSRDGQSSGANVLTF. In nucleotides, the CDR3 is TGTGCCACCAGCAGAGATGGACAGAGCTCTGGGGCCAACGTCCTGACTTTC.

The chain carries TRBV7-2 and TRBJ2-2; 9 positions match TRBD2. This CDR3 is 16 amino acids long. Germline values: CDR1 SGHTA, CDR2 FQGNSA. V was clipped by 5 bases and J by 4 bases; unmatched bases: 8. The CDR3 loop is CASSILAGSGTGELFF. CDR3 sequence (DNA): TGTGCCAGCAGCATTCTAGCGGGGTCGGGCACCGGGGAGCTGTTTTTT.

V is TRBV7-8 and J is TRBJ2-1; D is unclear. Trimming removed 2 bases from V and 5 bases from J, with 7 bases in between. The germline V gene has CDR1 SGHVS and CDR2 FQNEAQ. The CDR3 loop spans 13 amino acids. This CDR3 reads CASSLFRNNEQFF. The CDR3 DNA sequence: TGTGCCAGCAGCTTATTCCGTAACAATGAGCAGTTCTTC. Combining the CDR3 with reference TRBV7-8 and TRBJ2-1 gives the whole variable domain GAGVSQSPRYKVAKRGQDVALRCDPISGHVSLFWYQQALGQGPEFLTYFQNEAQLDKSGLPSDRFFAERPEGSVSTLKIQRTQQEDSAVYLCASSLFRNNEQFFGPGTRLTVL.

The genes are TRBV14 and TRBJ2-2, with D hard to call. This CDR3 contains 13 residues. Germline values: CDR1 SGHDN, CDR2 FVKESK. The V end lost 7 bases, the J end lost 7 bases, and 13 bases lay between the germline ends. The CDR3 region has the DNA TGTGCCAGCACCTTTCTCCCCGGCGGGGAGCTGTTTTTT. As protein: CASTFLPGGELFF.

The CDR3 coding sequence is TGTGCCAGCAGCTTAGCCCCCGAGCTCGACCAGTACTTC. Protein product: CASSLAPELDQYF. The rearrangement uses TRBV13 and TRBJ2-5; no clear D gene. This CDR3 spans 13 amino acids. Trimming removed 1 base at V and 10 bases at J, with 13 bases between. Germline lookup yields CDR1 PRHDT and CDR2 FYEKMQ (reference sequence).

This clone was detected only a few times. The J gene is TRBJ2-7, the V gene TRBV6-1; TRBD2 matches 9 bases. Germline V gene lookup returns CDR1 MNHNS and CDR2 SASEGT. This CDR3 spans 14 amino acids. Unmatched junction bases numbered 10, after V lost 6 bases and J lost 7 bases. The CDR3 loop reads CASRRSGGSGEQYF. In DNA form, the CDR3 reads TGTGCCAGCAGAAGGAGCGGGGGGTCTGGGGAGCAGTACTTC.

The CDR3: CASSLSPGQGNYGYTF. CDR3 nucleotide sequence: TGTGCCAGCTCACTCTCCCCAGGACAGGGGAACTATGGCTACACCTTC. The chain has TRBV18 and TRBJ1-2; 9 positions agree with TRBD1. This CDR3 is built from 16 residues. Germline CDR1 and CDR2: KGHSH and LQKENI. The V gene end was trimmed by 4 bases and the J gene end by 2 bases; junction bases not matched to a gene: 8. The variable domain in full, completed from reference TRBV18 and TRBJ1-2, reads NAGVMQNPRHLVRRRGQEARLRCSPMKGHSHVYWYRQLPEEGLKFMVYLQKENIIDESGMPKERFSAEFPKEGPSILRIQQVVRGDSAAYFCASSLSPGQGNYGYTFGSGTRLTVV.

The gene calls are TRBV25-1 and TRBJ2-7; the match to TRBD1 covers 9 bases. The V gene end was trimmed by 7 bases and the J gene end by 7 bases; junction bases not matched to a gene: 11. The CDR3 is 14 residues long. Germline V gives CDR1 MGHDK, CDR2 SYGVNS. CDR3 in DNA: TGTGCCAGCACTAAGGGACAGGGTACGTGGGAGCAGTACTTC. It yields the protein CASTKGQGTWEQYF.

V and J are TRBV19 and TRBJ1-1; the D gene is possibly TRBD1 (5 bases). The length of the CDR3 is 12 residues. Germline assignment: CDR1 LNHDA and CDR2 SQIVND (reference sequence). V lost 7 bases and J lost 4, with 10 bases in between. CDR3 in amino acids: CASKGGGTEAFF. The CDR3 DNA is TGTGCCAGTAAGGGCGGGGGCACTGAAGCTTTCTTT.

This chain joins TRBV5-1 and TRBJ1-4, with D hard to call. In germline, CDR1 is SGHRS, CDR2 YFSETQ. Trimming removed 4 bases at V and 8 bases at J, with 12 bases between. The CDR3 runs to 13 residues. CDR3 bases: TGCGCCAGCAGCCCGAGGACCGAAGAAAAACTGTTTTTT. Amino acid sequence: CASSPRTEEKLFF.

The chain carries TRBV6-1 and TRBJ1-2; D remains unclear. The CDR3 spans 13 residues. CDR1 is MNHNS, CDR2 SASEGT, per germline. V lost 1 base and J lost 3, with 6 bases in between. The CDR3 nucleotides read TGTGCCAGCAGTGAAGATTCCGACTATGGCTACACCTTC. Translated, it gives CASSEDSDYGYTF.

This chain links TRBV5-4 with TRBJ2-7; 8 nucleotides agree with TRBD1. Trimming removed 9 bases from V and 5 bases from J; junction bases left unmatched: 10. The CDR3 consists of 13 residues. Germline assignment: CDR1 SGHNT and CDR2 YYREEE (reference sequence). The CDR3 DNA is TGTGCCACCCGAGGACAGGGCGCCCACGAGCAGTACTTC. Its protein product is CATRGQGAHEQYF.

V usage is TRBV29-1 and J usage is TRBJ2-3, with 12 positions matching TRBD2. Germline values: CDR1 SQVTM, CDR2 ANQGSEA. V gave up 3 bases and J gave up 5 bases; unmatched junction bases: 15. The CDR3 loop spans 18 amino acids. CDR3 nucleotides: TGCAGCGTTGATTTTAAGCTAGCGGGGGGGCGGACTGAAGATACGCAGTATTTT. Translating gives CSVDFKLAGGRTEDTQYF.